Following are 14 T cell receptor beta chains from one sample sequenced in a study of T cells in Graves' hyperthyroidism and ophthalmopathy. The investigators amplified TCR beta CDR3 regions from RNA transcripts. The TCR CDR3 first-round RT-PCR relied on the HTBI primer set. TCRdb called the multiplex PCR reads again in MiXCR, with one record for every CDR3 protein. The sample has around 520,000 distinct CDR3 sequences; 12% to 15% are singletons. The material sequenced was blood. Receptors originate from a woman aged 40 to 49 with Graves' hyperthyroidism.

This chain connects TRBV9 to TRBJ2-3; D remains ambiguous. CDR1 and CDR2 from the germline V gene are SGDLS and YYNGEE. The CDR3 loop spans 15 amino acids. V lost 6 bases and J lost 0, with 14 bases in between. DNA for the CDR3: TGTGCCAGCACCCTTGACCAGCGCAGCACAGATACGCAGTATTTT. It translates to CASTLDQRSTDTQYF.

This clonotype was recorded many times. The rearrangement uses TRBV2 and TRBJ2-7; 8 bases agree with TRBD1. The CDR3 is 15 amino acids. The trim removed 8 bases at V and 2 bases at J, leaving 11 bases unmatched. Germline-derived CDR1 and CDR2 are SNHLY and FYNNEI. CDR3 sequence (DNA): TGTGCCAGCCTTTCAAGGACAGGGAATCCCTACGAGCAGTACTTC. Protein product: CASLSRTGNPYEQYF.

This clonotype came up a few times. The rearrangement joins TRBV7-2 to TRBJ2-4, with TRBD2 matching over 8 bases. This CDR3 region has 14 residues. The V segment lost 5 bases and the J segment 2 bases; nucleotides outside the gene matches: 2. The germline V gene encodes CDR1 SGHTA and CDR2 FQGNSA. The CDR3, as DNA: TGTGCCAGCAGCCTTAGCGGGACCAAAAACATTCAGTACTTC. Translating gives CASSLSGTKNIQYF.

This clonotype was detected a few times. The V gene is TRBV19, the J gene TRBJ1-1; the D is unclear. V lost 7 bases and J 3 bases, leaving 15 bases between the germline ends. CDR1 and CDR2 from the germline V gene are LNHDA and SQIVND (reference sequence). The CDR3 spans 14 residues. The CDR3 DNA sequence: TGTGCCAGTACCCGGAGTTTCAAGGACACTGAAGCTTTCTTT. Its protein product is CASTRSFKDTEAFF. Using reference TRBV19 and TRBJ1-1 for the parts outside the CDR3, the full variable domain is DGGITQSPKYLFRKEGQNVTLSCEQNLNHDAMYWYRQDPGQGLRLIYYSQIVNDFQKGDIAEGYSVSREKKESFPLTVTSAQKNPTAFYLCASTRSFKDTEAFFGQGTRLTVV.

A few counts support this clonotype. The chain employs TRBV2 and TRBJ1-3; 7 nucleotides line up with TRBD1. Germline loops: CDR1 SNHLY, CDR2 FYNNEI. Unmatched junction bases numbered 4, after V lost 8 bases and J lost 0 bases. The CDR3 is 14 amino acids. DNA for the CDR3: TGTGCCAGCGGGACAGATCTCTCTGGAAACACCATATATTTT. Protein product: CASGTDLSGNTIYF.

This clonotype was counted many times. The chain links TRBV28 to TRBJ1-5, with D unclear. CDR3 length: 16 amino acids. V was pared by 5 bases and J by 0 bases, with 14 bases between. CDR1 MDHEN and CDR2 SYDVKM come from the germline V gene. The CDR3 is CASSPQSGHSNQPQHF. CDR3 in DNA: TGTGCCAGCAGTCCCCAATCTGGGCATAGCAATCAGCCCCAGCATTTT. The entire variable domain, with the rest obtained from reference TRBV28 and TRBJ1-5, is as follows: DVKVTQSSRYLVKRTGEKVFLECVQDMDHENMFWYRQDPGLGLRLIYFSYDVKMKEKGDIPEGYSVSREKKERFSLILESASTNQTSMYLCASSPQSGHSNQPQHFGDGTRLSIL.

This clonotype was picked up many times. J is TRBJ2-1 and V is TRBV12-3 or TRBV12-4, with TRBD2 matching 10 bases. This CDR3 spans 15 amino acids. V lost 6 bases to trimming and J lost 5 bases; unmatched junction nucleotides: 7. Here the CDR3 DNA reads TGTGCCAGCAGCAAAGGACTAGCGGTCGACAATGAGCAGTTCTTC. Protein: CASSKGLAVDNEQFF.

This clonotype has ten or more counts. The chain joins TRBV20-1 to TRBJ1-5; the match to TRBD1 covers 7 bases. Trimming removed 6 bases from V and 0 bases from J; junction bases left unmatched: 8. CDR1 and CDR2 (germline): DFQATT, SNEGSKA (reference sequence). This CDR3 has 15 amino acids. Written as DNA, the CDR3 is TGCAGTGCCAGGGACAGCGACTATAGCAATCAGCCCCAGCATTTT. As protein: CSARDSDYSNQPQHF.

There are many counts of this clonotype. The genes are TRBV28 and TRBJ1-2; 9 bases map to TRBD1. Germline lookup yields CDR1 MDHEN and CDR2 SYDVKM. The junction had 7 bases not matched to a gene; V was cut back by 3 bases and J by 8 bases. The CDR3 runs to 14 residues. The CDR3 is CASSFTGTGKGYTF. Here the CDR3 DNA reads TGTGCCAGCAGTTTCACAGGGACAGGGAAAGGCTACACCTTC.

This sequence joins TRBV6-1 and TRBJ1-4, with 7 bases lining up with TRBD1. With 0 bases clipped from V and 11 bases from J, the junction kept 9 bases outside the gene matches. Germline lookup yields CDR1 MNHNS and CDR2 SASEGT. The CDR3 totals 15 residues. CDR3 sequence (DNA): TGTGCCAGCAGTGAAGCGCCGACAGGGAGAGGGAAACTGTTTTTT. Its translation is CASSEAPTGRGKLFF.

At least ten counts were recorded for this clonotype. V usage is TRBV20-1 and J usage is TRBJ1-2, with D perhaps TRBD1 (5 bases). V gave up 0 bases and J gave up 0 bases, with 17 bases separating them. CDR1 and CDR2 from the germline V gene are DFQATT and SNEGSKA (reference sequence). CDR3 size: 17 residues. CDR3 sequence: CSAREILKDIANYGYTF. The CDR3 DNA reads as TGCAGTGCTAGAGAAATTCTTAAGGACATCGCTAACTATGGCTACACCTTC.

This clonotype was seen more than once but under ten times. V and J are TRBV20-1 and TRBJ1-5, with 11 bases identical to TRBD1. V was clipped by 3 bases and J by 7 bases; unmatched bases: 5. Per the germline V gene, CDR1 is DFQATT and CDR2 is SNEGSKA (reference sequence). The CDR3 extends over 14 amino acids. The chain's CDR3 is CSARGGQGGQPQHF. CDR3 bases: TGCAGTGCTAGGGGGGGACAGGGGGGCCAGCCCCAGCATTTT.

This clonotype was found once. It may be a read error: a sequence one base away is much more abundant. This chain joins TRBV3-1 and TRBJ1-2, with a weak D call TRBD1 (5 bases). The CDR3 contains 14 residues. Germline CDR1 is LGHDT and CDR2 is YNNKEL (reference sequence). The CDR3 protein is CTSSQGAILYGYTF. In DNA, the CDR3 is TGTACCAGCAGCCAGGGCGCAATTCTGTATGGCTACACCTTC. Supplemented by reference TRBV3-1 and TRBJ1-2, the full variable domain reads DTAVSQTPKYLVTQMGNDKSIKCEQNLGHDTMYWYKQDSKKFLKIMFSYNNKELIINETVPNRFSPKSPDKAHLNLHINSLELGDSAVYFCTSSQGAILYGYTFGSGTRLTVV.

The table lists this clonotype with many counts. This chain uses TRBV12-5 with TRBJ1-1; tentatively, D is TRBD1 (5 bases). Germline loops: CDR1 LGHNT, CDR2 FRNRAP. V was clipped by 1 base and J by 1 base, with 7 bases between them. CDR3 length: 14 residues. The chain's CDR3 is CASGLEGPNTEAFF. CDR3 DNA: TGTGCTAGTGGTTTGGAGGGGCCGAACACTGAAGCTTTCTTT.